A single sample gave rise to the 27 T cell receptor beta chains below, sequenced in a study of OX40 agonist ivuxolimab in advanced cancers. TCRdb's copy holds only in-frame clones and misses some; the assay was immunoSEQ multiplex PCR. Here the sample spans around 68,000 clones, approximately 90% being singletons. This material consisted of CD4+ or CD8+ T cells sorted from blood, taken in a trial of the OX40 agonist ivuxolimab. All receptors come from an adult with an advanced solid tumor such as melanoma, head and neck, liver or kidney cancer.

Here the CDR3 reads CASSYRDSLQPQHF. The CDR3 DNA sequence: TGTGCCAGCAGCTACCGGGACAGTCTCCAGCCCCAGCATTTT. The genes are TRBV5-6 and TRBJ1-5; the match to TRBD1 covers 7 bases. CDR1 is SGHDT, CDR2 YYEEEE, per germline. The CDR3 extends over 14 amino acids. The V and J ends lost 3 bases and 7 bases, in that order; junction bases with no gene match: 7. Full variable domain (missing parts from reference TRBV5-6 and TRBJ1-5): DAGVTQSPTHLIKTRGQQVTLRCSPKSGHDTVSWYQQALGQGPQFIFQYYEEEERQRGNFPDRFSGHQFPNYSSELNVNALLLGDSALYLCASSYRDSLQPQHFGDGTRLSIL.

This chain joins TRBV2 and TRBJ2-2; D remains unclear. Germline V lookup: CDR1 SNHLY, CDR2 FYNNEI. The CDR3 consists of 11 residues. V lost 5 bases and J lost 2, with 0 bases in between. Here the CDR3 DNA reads TGTGCCAGCAGTAACACCGGGGAGCTGTTTTTT. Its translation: CASSNTGELFF. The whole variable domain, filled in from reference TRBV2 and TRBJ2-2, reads EPEVTQTPSHQVTQMGQEVILRCVPISNHLYFYWYRQILGQKVEFLVSFYNNEISEKSEIFDDQFSVERPDGSNFTLKIRSTKLEDSAMYFCASSNTGELFFGEGSRLTVL.

The CDR3 spells CASSLLAGPRTEAFF. CDR3 nucleotides: TGTGCCAGCAGCTTGCTGGCAGGCCCTAGGACTGAAGCTTTCTTT. The rearrangement links TRBV5-6 to TRBJ1-1; D remains unclear. V gave up 1 base and J gave up 5 bases, with 15 bases separating them. The germline gives CDR1 SGHDT, CDR2 YYEEEE. The CDR3 is 15 amino acids.

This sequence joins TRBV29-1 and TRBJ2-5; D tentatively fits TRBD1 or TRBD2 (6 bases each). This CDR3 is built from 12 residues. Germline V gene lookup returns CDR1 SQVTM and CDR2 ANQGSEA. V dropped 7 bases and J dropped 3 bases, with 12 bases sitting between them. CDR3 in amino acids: CSGGAGKETQYF. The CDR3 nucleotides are TGCAGCGGGGGGGCCGGTAAAGAGACCCAGTACTTC.

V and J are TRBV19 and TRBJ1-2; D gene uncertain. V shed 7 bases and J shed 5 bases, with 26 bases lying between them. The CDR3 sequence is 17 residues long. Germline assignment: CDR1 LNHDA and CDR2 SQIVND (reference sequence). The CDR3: CASTHNPNRDGLYGYTF. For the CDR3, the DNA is TGTGCCAGTACCCACAACCCCAATCGTGACGGTTTGTATGGCTACACCTTC.

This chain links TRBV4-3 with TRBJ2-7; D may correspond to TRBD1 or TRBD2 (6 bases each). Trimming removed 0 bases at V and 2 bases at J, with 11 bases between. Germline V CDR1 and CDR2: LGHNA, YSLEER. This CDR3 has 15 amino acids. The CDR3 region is CASSQERGAPYEQYF. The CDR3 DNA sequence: TGCGCCAGCAGCCAAGAAAGGGGGGCCCCCTACGAGCAGTACTTC.

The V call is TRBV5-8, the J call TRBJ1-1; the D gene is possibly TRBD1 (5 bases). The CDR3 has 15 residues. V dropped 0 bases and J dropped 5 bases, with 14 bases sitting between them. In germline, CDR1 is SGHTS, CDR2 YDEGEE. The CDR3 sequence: CASSLGQTDTTEAFF. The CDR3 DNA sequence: TGTGCCAGCAGCTTGGGACAGACAGATACTACTGAAGCTTTCTTT.

The CDR3 loop is CAKISGWDTGELFF. The CDR3 DNA follows: TGCGCCAAGATATCAGGATGGGACACCGGGGAGCTGTTTTTT. This chain links TRBV23-1 with TRBJ2-2; D remains ambiguous. TRBV23-1 carries the ORF label, with uncertain function. Trimming shortened V by 10 bases and J by 3 bases, and 15 bases separated the two germline ends. The length of the CDR3 is 14 residues.

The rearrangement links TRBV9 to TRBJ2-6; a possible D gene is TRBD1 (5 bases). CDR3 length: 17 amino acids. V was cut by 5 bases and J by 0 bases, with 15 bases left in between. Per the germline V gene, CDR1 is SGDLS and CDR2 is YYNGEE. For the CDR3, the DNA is TGTGCCAGCAGTCCCCGCGCTGGGGCCTCTGGGGCCAACGTCCTGACTTTC. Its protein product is CASSPRAGASGANVLTF.

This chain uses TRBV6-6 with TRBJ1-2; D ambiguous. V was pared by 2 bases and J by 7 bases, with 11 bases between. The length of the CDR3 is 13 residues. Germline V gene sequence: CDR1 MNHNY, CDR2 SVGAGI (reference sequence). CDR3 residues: CASSYPGKGGYTF. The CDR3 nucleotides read TGTGCCAGCAGTTACCCCGGGAAAGGTGGCTACACCTTC.

This chain's CDR3 is CASSQSPGTATYEQYF. CDR3 nucleotide sequence: TGCGCCAGCAGCCAAAGCCCCGGGACAGCCACCTACGAGCAGTACTTC. The genes are TRBV10-1 and TRBJ2-7, with 7 bases aligning to TRBD1. The CDR3 totals 16 residues. CDR1 is WNHNN, CDR2 SYGVQD, per germline (reference sequence). Germline trimming cut 6 bases from V and 2 bases from J; bases unmatched to any gene: 13.

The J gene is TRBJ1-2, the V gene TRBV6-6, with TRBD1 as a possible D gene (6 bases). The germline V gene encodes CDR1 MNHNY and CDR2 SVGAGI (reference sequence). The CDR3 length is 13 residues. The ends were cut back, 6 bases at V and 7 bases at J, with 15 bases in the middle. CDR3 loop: CASRMERGGGYTF. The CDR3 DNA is TGTGCCAGCAGGATGGAGAGGGGGGGTGGCTACACCTTC.

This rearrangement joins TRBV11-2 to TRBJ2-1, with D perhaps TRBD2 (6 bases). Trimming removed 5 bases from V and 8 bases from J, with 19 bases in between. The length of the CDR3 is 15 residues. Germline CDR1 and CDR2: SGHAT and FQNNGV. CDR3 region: CASSTTLAVPDEQFF. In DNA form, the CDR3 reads TGTGCCAGCAGCACCACTTTAGCGGTACCAGATGAGCAGTTCTTC.

CDR3 region: CASSSPTRTGLTYEQYF. In nucleotides, the CDR3 is TGTGCCAGCAGCAGCCCCACCCGGACAGGCTTGACCTACGAGCAGTACTTC. The J gene is TRBJ2-7, the V gene TRBV28; TRBD1 agrees at 7 bases. This CDR3 comprises 17 residues. Germline values: CDR1 MDHEN, CDR2 SYDVKM. With V trimmed by 6 bases and J by 2 bases, 16 bases remained unmatched.

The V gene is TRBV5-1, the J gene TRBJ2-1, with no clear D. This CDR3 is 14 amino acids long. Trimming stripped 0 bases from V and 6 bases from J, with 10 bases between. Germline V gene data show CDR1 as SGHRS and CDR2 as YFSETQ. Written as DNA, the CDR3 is TGCGCCAGCAGCTTGGCCGCCACCTCCAATGAGCAGTTCTTC. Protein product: CASSLAATSNEQFF.

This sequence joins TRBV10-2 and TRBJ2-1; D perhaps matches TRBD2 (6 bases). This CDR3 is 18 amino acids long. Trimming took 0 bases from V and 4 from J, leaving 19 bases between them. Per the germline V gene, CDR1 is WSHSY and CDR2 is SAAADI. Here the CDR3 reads CASSESTQGGSRYNEQFF. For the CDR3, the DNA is TGCGCCAGCAGTGAGTCGACTCAAGGAGGGAGTCGGTACAATGAGCAGTTCTTC.

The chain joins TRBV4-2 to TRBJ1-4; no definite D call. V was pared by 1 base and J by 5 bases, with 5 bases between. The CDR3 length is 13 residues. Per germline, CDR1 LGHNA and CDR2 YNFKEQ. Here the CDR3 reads CASSQATNEKLFF. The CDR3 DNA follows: TGTGCCAGCAGCCAAGCTACGAATGAAAAACTGTTTTTT.

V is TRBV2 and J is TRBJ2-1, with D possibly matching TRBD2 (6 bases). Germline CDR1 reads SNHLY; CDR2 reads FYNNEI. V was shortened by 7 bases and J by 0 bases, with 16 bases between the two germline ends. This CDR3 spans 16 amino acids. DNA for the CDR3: TGTGCCAGCACCATTAGCGGTTCCCTCTCCTACAATGAGCAGTTCTTC. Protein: CASTISGSLSYNEQFF.

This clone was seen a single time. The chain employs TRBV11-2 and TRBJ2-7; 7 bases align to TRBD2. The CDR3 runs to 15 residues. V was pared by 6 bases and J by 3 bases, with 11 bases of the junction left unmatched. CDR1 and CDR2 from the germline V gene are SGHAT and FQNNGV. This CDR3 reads CASSLSASGFYEQYF. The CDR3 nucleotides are TGTGCCAGCAGTCTCTCGGCTAGCGGCTTCTACGAGCAGTACTTC.

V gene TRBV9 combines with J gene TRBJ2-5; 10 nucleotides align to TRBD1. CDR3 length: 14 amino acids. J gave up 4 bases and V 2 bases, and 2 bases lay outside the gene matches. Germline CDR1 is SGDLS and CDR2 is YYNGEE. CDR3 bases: TGTGCCAGCAGCGTGGGACAGGGGAGAGAGACCCAGTACTTC. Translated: CASSVGQGRETQYF. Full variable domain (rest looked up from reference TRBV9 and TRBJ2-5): DSGVTQTPKHLITATGQRVTLRCSPRSGDLSVYWYQQSLDQGLQFLIQYYNGEERAKGNILERFSAQQFPDLHSELNLSSLELGDSALYFCASSVGQGRETQYFGPGTRLLVL.

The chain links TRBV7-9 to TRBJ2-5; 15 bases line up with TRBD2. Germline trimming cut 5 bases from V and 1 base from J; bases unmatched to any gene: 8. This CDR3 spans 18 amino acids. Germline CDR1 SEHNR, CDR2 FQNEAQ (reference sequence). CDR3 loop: CASSDPGLAGGSQETQYF. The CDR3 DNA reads TGTGCCAGCAGCGATCCGGGACTAGCGGGGGGTTCCCAAGAGACCCAGTACTTC. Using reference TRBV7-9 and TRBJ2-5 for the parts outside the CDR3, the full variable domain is DTGVSQNPRHKITKRGQNVTFRCDPISEHNRLYWYRQTLGQGPEFLTYFQNEAQLEKSRLLSDRFSAERPKGSFSTLEIQRTEQGDSAMYLCASSDPGLAGGSQETQYFGPGTRLLVL.

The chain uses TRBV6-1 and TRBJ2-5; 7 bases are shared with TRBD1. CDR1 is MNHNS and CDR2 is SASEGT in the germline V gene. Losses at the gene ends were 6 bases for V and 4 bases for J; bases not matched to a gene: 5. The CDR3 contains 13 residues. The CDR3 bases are TGTGCCAGCAGCAGACAGGGCGGAGAGACCCAGTACTTC. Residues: CASSRQGGETQYF.

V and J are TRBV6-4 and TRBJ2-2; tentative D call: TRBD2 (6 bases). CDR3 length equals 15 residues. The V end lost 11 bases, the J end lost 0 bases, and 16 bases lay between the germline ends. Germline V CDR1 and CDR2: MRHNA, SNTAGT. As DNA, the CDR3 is TGTGCCCCTGGCGGGGTTGTGCCGAACACCGGGGAGCTGTTTTTT. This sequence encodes CAPGGVVPNTGELFF.

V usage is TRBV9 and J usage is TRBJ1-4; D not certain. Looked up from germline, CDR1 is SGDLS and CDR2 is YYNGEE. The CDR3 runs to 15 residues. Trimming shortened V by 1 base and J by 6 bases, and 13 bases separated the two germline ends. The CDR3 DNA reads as TGTGCCAGCAGCGTAAGGTCGGTCCCAGATGAAAAACTGTTTTTT. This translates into CASSVRSVPDEKLFF.

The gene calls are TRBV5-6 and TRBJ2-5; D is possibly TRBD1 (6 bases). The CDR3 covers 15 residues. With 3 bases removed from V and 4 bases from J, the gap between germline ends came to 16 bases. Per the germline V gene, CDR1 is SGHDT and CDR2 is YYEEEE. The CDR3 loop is CASSYRQVGGETQYF. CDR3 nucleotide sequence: TGTGCCAGCAGCTACCGACAGGTTGGGGGAGAGACCCAGTACTTC.

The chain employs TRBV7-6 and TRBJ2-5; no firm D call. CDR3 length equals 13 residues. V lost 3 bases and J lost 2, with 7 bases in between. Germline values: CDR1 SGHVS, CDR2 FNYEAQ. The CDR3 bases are TGTGCCAGCAGCTTTGGACGGCAAGAGACCCAGTACTTC. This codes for CASSFGRQETQYF.

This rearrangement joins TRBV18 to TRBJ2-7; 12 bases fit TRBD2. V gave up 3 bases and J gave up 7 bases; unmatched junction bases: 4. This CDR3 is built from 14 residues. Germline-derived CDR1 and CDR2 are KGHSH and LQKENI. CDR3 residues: CASSPTSGRLEQYF. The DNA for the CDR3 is TGTGCCAGCTCACCGACTAGCGGGAGACTAGAGCAGTACTTC.